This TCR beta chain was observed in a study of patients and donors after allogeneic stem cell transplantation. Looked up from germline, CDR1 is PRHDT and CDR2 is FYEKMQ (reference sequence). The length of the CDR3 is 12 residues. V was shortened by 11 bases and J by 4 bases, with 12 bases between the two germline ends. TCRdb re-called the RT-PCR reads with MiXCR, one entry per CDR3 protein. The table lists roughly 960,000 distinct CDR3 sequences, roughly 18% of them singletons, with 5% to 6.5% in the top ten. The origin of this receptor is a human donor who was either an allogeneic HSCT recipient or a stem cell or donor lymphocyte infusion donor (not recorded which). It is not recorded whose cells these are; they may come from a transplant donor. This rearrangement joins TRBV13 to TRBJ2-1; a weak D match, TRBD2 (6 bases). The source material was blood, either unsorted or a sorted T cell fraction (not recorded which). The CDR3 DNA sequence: TGTGCCTTGAGGAGGGGTTACAATGAGCAGTTCTTC. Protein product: CALRRGYNEQFF.